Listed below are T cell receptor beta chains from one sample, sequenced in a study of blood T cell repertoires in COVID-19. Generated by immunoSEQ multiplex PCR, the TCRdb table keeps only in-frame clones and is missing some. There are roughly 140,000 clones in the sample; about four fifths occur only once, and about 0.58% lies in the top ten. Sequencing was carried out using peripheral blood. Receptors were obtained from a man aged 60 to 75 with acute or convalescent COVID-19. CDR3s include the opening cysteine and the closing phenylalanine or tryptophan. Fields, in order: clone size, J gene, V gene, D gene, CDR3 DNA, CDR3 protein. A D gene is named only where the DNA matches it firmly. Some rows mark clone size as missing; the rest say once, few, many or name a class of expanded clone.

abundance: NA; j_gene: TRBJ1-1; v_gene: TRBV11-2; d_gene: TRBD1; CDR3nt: TGTGCCAGCGGGGGACAGGGCACTGAAGCTTTCTTT; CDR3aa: CASGGQGTEAFF
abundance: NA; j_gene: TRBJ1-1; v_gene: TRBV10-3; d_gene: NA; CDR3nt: TGTGCCATCAGCAGAGAGGAAGACACTGAAGCTTTCTTT; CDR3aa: CAISREEDTEAFF
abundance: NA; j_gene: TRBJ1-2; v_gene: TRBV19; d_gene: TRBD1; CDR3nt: TGTGCCAGTAGTTTCAGGGGGAACTATGGCTACACCTTC; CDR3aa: CASSFRGNYGYTF
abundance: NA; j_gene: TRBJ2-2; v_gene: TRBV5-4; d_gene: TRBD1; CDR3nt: TGTGCCAGCAGCTCCCGGGACAGGGGCCCCGGGGCCGGGGAGCTGTTTTTT; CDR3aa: CASSSRDRGPGAGELFF
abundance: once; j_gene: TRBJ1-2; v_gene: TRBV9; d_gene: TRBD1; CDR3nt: TGTGCCAGCAGCCCAAGGACAGGGCATGGCTACACCTTC; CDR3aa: CASSPRTGHGYTF
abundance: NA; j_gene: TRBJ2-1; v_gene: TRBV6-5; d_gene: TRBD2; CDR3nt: TGTGCCAGCAGTTCTAGCGGGGGGGCTCGGAATGAGCAGTTCTTC; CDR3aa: CASSSSGGARNEQFF
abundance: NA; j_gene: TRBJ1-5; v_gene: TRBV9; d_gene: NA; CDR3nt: TGTGCCAGCAGCGTAGATGGGGCGATCAATCAGCCCCAGCATTTT; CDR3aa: CASSVDGAINQPQHF
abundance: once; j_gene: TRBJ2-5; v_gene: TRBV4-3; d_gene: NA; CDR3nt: TGCGCCAGCAGCCAAGGCCTAGTAGAGACCCAGTACTTC; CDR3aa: CASSQGLVETQYF
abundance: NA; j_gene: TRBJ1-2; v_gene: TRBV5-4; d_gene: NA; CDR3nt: TGTGCCAGCAGCGACCAAACCGGGTCCTATGGCTACACCTTC; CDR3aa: CASSDQTGSYGYTF
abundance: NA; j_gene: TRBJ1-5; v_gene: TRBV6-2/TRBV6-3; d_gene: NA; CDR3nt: TGTGCCAGCAGTTACTCGACAATTAGCAATCAGCCCCAGCATTTT; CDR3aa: CASSYSTISNQPQHF
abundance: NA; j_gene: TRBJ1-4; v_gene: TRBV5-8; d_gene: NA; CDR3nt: TGTGCCAGCAGCTTCAGGGGTCTAAGTGAAAAACTGTTTTTT; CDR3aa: CASSFRGLSEKLFF
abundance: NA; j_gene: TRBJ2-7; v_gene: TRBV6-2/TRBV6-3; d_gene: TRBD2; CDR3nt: TGTGCCAGCAGTTCGACTAGCGGGAGGTTTTACGAGCAGTACTTC; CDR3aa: CASSSTSGRFYEQYF
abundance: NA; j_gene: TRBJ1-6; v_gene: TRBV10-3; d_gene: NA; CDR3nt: TGTGCCATCCAGGGAAATAATTCACCCCTCCACTTT; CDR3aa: CAIQGNNSPLHF
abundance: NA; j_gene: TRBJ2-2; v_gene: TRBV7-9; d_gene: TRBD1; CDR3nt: TGTGCCAGCAGCTGGCGGGACAGGGGGCTCACCGGGGAGCTGTTTTTT; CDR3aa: CASSWRDRGLTGELFF
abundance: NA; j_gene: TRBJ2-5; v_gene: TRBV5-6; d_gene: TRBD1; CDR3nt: TGTGCCAGCAGCTTGGCCTGGGACAGGGCTAAGACCCAGTACTTC; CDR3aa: CASSLAWDRAKTQYF
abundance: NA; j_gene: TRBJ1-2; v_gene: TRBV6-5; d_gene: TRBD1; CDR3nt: TGTGCCAGCAGCCTGACAGGGGACTATGGCTACACCTTC; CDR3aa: CASSLTGDYGYTF
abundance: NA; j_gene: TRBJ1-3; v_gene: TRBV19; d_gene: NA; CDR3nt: TGTGCCAGTAGTCCCAGCCAGGGGACTGGAAACACCATATATTTT; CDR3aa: CASSPSQGTGNTIYF
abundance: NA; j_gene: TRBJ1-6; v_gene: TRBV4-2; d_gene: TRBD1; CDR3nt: TGTGCCAGCAGCCAACTCACCCGGGGGACAGGAAATTCACCCCTCCACTTT; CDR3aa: CASSQLTRGTGNSPLHF
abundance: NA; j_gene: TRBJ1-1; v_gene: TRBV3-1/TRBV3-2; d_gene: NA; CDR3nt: TGTGCCAGCAGCCAAGGGGGAGGGAGGGGCTCTGAAGCTTTCTTT; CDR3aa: CASSQGGGRGSEAFF
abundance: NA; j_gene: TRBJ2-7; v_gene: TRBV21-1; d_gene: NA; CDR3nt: TGTGCCAGCAGCAAACCTCAGGGTCAAGGCTACGAGCAGTACTTC; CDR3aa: CASSKPQGQGYEQYF
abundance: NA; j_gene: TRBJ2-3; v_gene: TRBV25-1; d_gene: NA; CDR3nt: TGTGCCAGCAGTGACCCAACGATAGTGCCAGATACGCAGTATTTT; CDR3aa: CASSDPTIVPDTQYF
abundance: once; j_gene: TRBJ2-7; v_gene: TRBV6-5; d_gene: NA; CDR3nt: TGTGCCAGCAGAAGGGGATTGGGCTCCTACGAGCAGTACTTC; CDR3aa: CASRRGLGSYEQYF
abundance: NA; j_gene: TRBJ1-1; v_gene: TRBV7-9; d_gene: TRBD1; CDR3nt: TGTGCCAGCAGCCGAGACAGGGCCTCTGAAGCTTTCTTT; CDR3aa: CASSRDRASEAFF
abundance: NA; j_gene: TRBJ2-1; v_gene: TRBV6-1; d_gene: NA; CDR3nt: TGTGCCAGCAGTGATTGGGGGGGCCCCAATTGGCAGTTCTTC; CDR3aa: CASSDWGGPNWQFF
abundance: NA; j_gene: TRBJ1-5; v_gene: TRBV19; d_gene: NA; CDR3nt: TGTGCCAGTAGGGAACAGGGTAGGAGATCTCAGCCCCAGCATTTT; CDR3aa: CASREQGRRSQPQHF
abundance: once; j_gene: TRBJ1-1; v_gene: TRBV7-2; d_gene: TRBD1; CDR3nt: TGTGCCAGCAGTTTCGACAGGGGCTCTGAAGCTTTCTTT; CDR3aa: CASSFDRGSEAFF
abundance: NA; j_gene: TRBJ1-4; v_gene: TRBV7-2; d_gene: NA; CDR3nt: TGTGCCAGCAGTTTATCAGGGGCAACTAATGAAAAACTGTTTTTT; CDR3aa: CASSLSGATNEKLFF
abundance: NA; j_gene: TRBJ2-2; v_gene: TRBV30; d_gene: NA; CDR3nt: TGTGCCTGGCAAGGGGGGGCTTCGAACACCGGGGAGCTGTTTTTT; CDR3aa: CAWQGGASNTGELFF
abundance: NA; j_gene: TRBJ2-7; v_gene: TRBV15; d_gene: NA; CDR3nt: TGTGCCACCAGCAGAGATAAGGGAGTCGGGGAGCAGTACTTC; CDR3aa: CATSRDKGVGEQYF
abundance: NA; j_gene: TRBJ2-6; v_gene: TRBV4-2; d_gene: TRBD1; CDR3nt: TGTGCCAGCAGCCGACAGGGGGTCGGGGCCAACGTCCTGACTTTC; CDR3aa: CASSRQGVGANVLTF
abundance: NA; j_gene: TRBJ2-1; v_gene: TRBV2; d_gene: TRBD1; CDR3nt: TGTGCCAGCAGTGCGGGACAGGGTATCTACAATGAGCAGTTCTTC; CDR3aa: CASSAGQGIYNEQFF
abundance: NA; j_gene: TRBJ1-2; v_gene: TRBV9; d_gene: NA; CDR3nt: TGTGCCAGCAGCGTAGGGGGGCAGACCACTAACTATGGCTACACCTTC; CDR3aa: CASSVGGQTTNYGYTF
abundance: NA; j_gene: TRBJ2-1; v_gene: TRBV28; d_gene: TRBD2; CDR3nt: TGTGCCAGCAGTTCCCAAGCGGGAGGGCCGAATGAGCAGTTCTTC; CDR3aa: CASSSQAGGPNEQFF
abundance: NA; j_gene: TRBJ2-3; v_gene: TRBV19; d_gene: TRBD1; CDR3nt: TGTGCCAGTAGTATACGACAGGGGACACCAAATTTT; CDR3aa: CASSIRQGTPNF
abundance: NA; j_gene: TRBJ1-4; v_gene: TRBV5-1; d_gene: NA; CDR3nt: TGCGCCAGCAGATACGAGAATGAAAAACTGTTTTTT; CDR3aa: CASRYENEKLFF
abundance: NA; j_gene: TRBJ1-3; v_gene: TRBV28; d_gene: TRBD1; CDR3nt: TGTGCCAGCAGTAGACAGGGAACTGGAAACACCATATATTTT; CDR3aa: CASSRQGTGNTIYF
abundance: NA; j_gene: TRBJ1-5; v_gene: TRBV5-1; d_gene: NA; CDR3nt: TGCGCCAGCAGCCTCGTTGGAGGCAATCAGCCCCAGCATTTT; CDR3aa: CASSLVGGNQPQHF
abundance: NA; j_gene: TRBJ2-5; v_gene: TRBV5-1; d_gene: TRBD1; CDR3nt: TGCGCCAGCAGCTTGGGGACAGGGAGGCAAGAGACCCAGTACTTC; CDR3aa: CASSLGTGRQETQYF
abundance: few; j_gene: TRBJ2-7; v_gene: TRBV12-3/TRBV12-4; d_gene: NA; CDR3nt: TGTGCCAGCAGTCCCCGACAGGCCAACGAGCAGTACTTC; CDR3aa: CASSPRQANEQYF
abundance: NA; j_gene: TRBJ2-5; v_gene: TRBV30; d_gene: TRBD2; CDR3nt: TGTGCCTGGAGGGTAGCGGGAGCTGGAGAGACCCAGTACTTC; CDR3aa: CAWRVAGAGETQYF
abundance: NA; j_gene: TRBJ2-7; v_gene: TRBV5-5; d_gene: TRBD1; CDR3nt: TGTGCCAGCAGCTTGGGACAGGGCTCCTACGAGCAGTACTTC; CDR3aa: CASSLGQGSYEQYF
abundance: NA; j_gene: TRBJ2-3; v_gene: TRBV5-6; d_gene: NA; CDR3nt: TGTGCCAGCAGCTTGTTCGGGCGGGGGCCTAGCACAGATACGCAGTATTTT; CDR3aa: CASSLFGRGPSTDTQYF
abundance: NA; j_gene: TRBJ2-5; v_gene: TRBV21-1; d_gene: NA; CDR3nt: TGTGCCAAGGCAACAGGGGGACGAGAGACCCAGTACTTC; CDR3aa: CAKATGGRETQYF
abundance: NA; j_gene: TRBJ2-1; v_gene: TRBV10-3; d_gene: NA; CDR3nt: TGTGCCGCCGGGAGCAGCTCCTACAATGAGCAGTTCTTC; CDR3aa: CAAGSSSYNEQFF
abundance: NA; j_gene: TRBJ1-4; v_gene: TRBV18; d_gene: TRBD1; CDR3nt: TGTGCCAGCTCACAGGACAGGGGGCCTAATGAAAAACTGTTTTTT; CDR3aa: CASSQDRGPNEKLFF
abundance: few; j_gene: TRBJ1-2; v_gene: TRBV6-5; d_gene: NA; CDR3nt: TGTGCCAGCAGGATGGGGCGCGCCTATGGCTACACCTTC; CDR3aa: CASRMGRAYGYTF
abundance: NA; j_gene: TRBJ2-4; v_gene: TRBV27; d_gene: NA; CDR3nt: TGTGCCAGCAGCCGCGATAAATTAGCCAAAAACATTCAGTACTTC; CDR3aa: CASSRDKLAKNIQYF
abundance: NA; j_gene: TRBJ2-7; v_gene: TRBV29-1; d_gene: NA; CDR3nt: TGCAGCGTTGCAGGCTTTACCTACGAGCAGTACTTC; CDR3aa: CSVAGFTYEQYF
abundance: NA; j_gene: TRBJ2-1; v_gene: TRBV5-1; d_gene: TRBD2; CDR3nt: TGCGCCAGCAGCTCGGGACTAGCGGGGGGAGAGCAGTTCTTC; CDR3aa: CASSSGLAGGEQFF
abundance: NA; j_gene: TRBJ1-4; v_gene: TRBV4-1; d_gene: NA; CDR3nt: TGCGCCAGCAGCCAAGGCGGGTTTGGCGAAAAACTGTTTTTT; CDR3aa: CASSQGGFGEKLFF
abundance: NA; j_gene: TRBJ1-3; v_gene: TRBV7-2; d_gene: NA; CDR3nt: TGTGCCAGCAGGCAAATAGCCTACTCTGGAAACACCATATATTTT; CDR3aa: CASRQIAYSGNTIYF